Sequencing of this T cell receptor (beta chain) was carried out in a study of blood T cell repertoires in COVID-19. At the level of the study: Sources were T cells, B-cell-depleted T cells, or PBMCs; the material itself was cDNA or gDNA.

Germline V gene sequence: CDR1 SGHTA, CDR2 FQGTGA. The V gene lost 5 bases and the J gene lost 2 bases, with 11 bases spanning the gap. The CDR3 loop spans 14 amino acids. Everyone who took part was about 18 to 90 years old, and they came from about two dozen US areas. Donors in Cohort 3 who had recovered were those with two negative PCRs, healthcare professional clearance, or resolution of their symptoms. Clones were read by immunoSEQ multiplex PCR, and TCRdb kept only the in-frame ones, dropping some. The table has roughly 250,000 clones, 80% to 90% seen once. This TCR was recovered from a woman aged 30 to 39 who had recovered from COVID-19. Sequencing was carried out using PBMCs or T cells enriched from blood (not recorded which). The V and J genes are TRBV7-3 and TRBJ2-3, with no clear D. The CDR3 DNA reads as TGTGCCAGCAGCCCAATACTGCACACAGATACGCAGTATTTT. It yields the protein CASSPILHTDTQYF.